The TCR beta chain described here comes from a study of T cells in Graves' hyperthyroidism and ophthalmopathy. General study findings and limits: Blood also showed most of the thyroid clonotypes that were expanded above 0.001. The model forecast ophthalmopathy, anticipating it by a median around 6.9 months before onset.

Of note for this clonotype: The antigen is unknown.

Trimming shortened V by 0 bases and J by 4 bases, and 4 bases separated the two germline ends. CDR1 and CDR2 (germline): MGHDK, SYGVNS. CDR3 length: 13 residues. Amplification of TCR beta CDR3 regions was performed using RNA transcripts as template. TCR CDR3 regions were first amplified by RT-PCR with HTBI primers. One entry per CDR3 protein results from TCRdb running MiXCR on the multiplex PCR reads. The repertoire consists of about 660,000 distinct CDR3 sequences, with nearly 45% occurring once and the leading ten covering less than 9.5%. Input material: peripheral blood or thyroid tissue (not recorded which). The receptor was isolated from an adult man with Graves' disease, either hyperthyroidism or ophthalmopathy (not recorded which). This chain joins TRBV25-1 and TRBJ1-3; D unresolved. The CDR3, as DNA: TGTGCCAGCAGTGAATACACAGGAAACACCATATATTTT. Translation gives CASSEYTGNTIYF.